These T cell receptor beta chains were read from a single sample in a study of T cells in Graves' hyperthyroidism and ophthalmopathy. TCRdb re-called the multiplex PCR reads with MiXCR, one entry per CDR3 protein. This table has over 90,000 distinct CDR3 sequences, less than 55% appearing once. Input material: blood. All receptors derive from a man between 35 and 55 years old with Graves' hyperthyroidism. The CDR3 runs from the conserved cysteine through the conserved F or W. The D gene is left open where the match is weak. The listing skips clone size in some rows; elsewhere it reads once, few, many or a size class.

len | abundance | j_gene | d_gene | v_gene | CDR3aa | CDR3nt
14 | many | TRBJ2-5 | - | TRBV5-4 | CASSLKLRQETQYF | TGTGCCAGCAGCTTGAAGCTTAGACAAGAGACCCAGTACTTC
16 | - | TRBJ2-5 | TRBD1 | TRBV7-9 | CASIDPRTGTGETQYF | TGTGCCAGCATCGATCCTCGGACAGGGACCGGGGAGACCCAGTACTTC
15 | many | TRBJ2-7 | TRBD1 | TRBV19 | CASSMRGGLGYEQYF | TGTGCCAGTAGTATGAGAGGGGGCCTGGGGTACGAGCAGTACTTC
17 | few | TRBJ2-7 | TRBD1 | TRBV27 | CASSLGGRRDRDYEQYF | TGTGCCAGCAGTTTAGGGGGCCGAAGGGACAGGGACTACGAGCAGTACTTC
12 | once | TRBJ1-5 | - | TRBV9 | CAWSGGNQPQHF | TGTGCCTGGAGCGGGGGCAATCAGCCCCAGCACTTT
11 | - | TRBJ2-1 | - | TRBV20-1 | CGARPTGWEFF | TGTGGTGCTAGACCTACAGGGTGGGAGTTCTTC
15 | many | TRBJ2-5 | TRBD1 | TRBV7-9 | CASSPGPGQGKTQYF | TGTGCCAGCAGCCCGGGGCCGGGACAGGGAAAGACCCAGTACTTC
15 | many | TRBJ1-1 | - | TRBV7-2 | CASSVSWAPNTEAFF | TGTGCCAGCAGCGTTAGTTGGGCACCCAACACTGAAGCTTTCTTT
13 | - | TRBJ2-1 | - | TRBV15 | CATSRGADYEQFF | TGTGCCACCAGCAGAGGTGCAGACTACGAGCAGTTCTTC
16 | - | TRBJ2-7 | TRBD1 | TRBV7-8 | CASSRTGGSSSYEQYF | TGTGCCAGCAGCAGGACAGGGGGCTCCTCCTCCTACGAGCAGTACTTC
13 | - | TRBJ2-7 | TRBD2 | TRBV2 | CARLAGGTYEQYF | TGTGCTCGACTAGCGGGAGGGACCTACGAGCAGTACTTC
11 | many | TRBJ2-2 | - | TRBV12-3/TRBV12-4 | CASSLPGELFF | TGTGCCAGCAGTTTACCCGGGGAGCTGTTTTTT
12 | many | TRBJ1-2 | - | TRBV10-2 | CASSGTPYGYTF | TGCGCCAGCAGTGGGACTCCTTATGGCTACACCTTC
13 | - | TRBJ2-7 | - | TRBV20-1 | CSARSRDSYEQYF | TGCAGTGCTAGGTCTAGGGACTCCTACGAGCAGTACTTC
14 | - | TRBJ1-1 | - | TRBV2 | CASPSGRVYFEAFF | TGTGCCAGCCCCTCGGGAAGGGTCTACTTTGAAGCTTTCTTT
15 | many | TRBJ2-5 | - | TRBV5-8 | CASSLGWEGLETQYF | TGTGCCAGCAGCTTGGGGTGGGAAGGGTTGGAGACCCAGTACTTC
16 | few | TRBJ2-7 | TRBD1 | TRBV15 | CATSRDGGTGGDEQYF | TGTGCCACCAGCAGAGATGGAGGGACAGGTGGGGACGAGCAGTACTTC